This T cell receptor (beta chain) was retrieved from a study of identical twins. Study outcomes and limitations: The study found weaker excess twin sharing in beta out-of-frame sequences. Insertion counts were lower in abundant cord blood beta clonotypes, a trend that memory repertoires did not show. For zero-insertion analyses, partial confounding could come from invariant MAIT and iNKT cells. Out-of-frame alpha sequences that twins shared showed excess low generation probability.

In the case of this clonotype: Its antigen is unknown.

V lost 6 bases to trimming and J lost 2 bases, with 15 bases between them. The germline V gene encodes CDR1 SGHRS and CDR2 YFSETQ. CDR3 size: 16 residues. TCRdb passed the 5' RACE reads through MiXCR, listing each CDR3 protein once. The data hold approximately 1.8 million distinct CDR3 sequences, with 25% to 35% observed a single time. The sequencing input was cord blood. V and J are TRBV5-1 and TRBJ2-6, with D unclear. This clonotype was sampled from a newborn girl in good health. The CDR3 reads CASTTGWGAGANVLTF. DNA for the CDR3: TGCGCCAGCACCACCGGGTGGGGTGCTGGGGCCAACGTCCTGACTTTC. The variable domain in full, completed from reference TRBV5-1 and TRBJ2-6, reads KAGVTQTPRYLIKTRGQQVTLSCSPISGHRSVSWYQQTPGQGLQFLFEYFSETQRNKGNFPGRFSGRQFSNSRSEMNVSTLELGDSALYLCASTTGWGAGANVLTFGAGSRLTVL.